This T cell receptor beta chain was sequenced during a study of blood T cell dynamics during melanoma immunotherapy. Time point reported: week 3, after first cycle of checkpoint inhibitor. Response was assessed by RECIST 1.1 at 12 weeks, except a couple of rapid progressors. Prior systemic cancer therapy, immunosuppressant use and other active malignancies excluded patients. The CDR3 covers 14 residues. Germline V gives CDR1 LNHDA, CDR2 SQIVND (reference sequence). The junction had 3 bases not matched to a gene; V was cut back by 1 base and J by 5 bases. A fixed DNA input of about 0.35 ug was used per bulk PBMC sample. Only in-frame clones appear in the TCRdb table, and some are missing; sequencing was by immunoSEQ multiplex PCR. The table records about 19,000 clones, nearly 90% of them present only once.

V is TRBV19 and J is TRBJ2-7, with 9 bases aligning to TRBD1. The sequence derives from a human donor with melanoma. The source was blood, collected from a patient treated with checkpoint blockade. The CDR3 protein is CASSIGQGGNEQYF. CDR3 coding DNA: TGTGCCAGTAGTATAGGACAGGGGGGCAACGAGCAGTACTTC.